This is a list of T cell receptor beta chains from one sample in a study of T cell responses to AZD1222 COVID-19 vaccine. Produced via immunoSEQ multiplex PCR; TCRdb's table is partial and in-frame only. The sample shows 120,000 to 150,000 clones, more than 75% of them seen only once. Source: peripheral blood, taken on day 0 of AZD1222 vaccination. The source is an adult in good health. CDR3s include the opening cysteine and the closing phenylalanine or tryptophan. The D gene is left open where the match is weak. A clone size is listed for some rows: how often the clone was seen (once, few, many), or a class if it is expanded.

CDR3: CATRGRGYNEQFF; DNA: TGTGCCACCCGGGGCAGGGGTTACAATGAGCAGTTCTTC; V: TRBV19; D: -; J: TRBJ2-1; size: -
CDR3: CAIFRDAGGYTF; DNA: TGTGCCATTTTCCGGGACGCGGGGGGCTACACCTTC; V: TRBV6-5; D: -; J: TRBJ1-2; size: once
CDR3: CASTVKGRRPGQDNEQFF; DNA: TGTGCCAGCACGGTCAAGGGTCGGAGACCTGGACAAGACAATGAGCAGTTCTTC; V: TRBV28; D: -; J: TRBJ2-1; size: -
CDR3: CASSPVGNSYEQYF; DNA: TGTGCCAGCAGTCCAGTAGGCAACTCCTACGAGCAGTACTTC; V: TRBV28; D: -; J: TRBJ2-7; size: -
CDR3: CASSPRSNQPQHF; DNA: TGTGCCAGCTCACCACGCTCGAATCAGCCCCAGCATTTT; V: TRBV18; D: -; J: TRBJ1-5; size: -
CDR3: CASSALGTQYF; DNA: TGTGCCAGCAGTGCCCTCGGTACGCAGTATTTT; V: TRBV27; D: -; J: TRBJ2-3; size: -
CDR3: CASRDDGYSNQPQHF; DNA: TGTGCCAGCAGAGACGACGGTTATAGCAATCAGCCCCAGCATTTT; V: TRBV6-5; D: -; J: TRBJ1-5; size: once
CDR3: CATGQGTDTQYF; DNA: TGTGCCACCGGACAGGGCACAGATACGCAGTATTTT; V: TRBV2; D: TRBD1; J: TRBJ2-3; size: -
CDR3: CASSSGRGRLMNTEAFF; DNA: TGTGCCAGCAGCTCAGGCAGGGGACGGCTAATGAACACTGAAGCTTTCTTT; V: TRBV7-8; D: -; J: TRBJ1-1; size: few
CDR3: CASIRGNSNSPLHF; DNA: TGTGCCAGCATCCGAGGGAACTCTAATTCACCCCTCCACTTT; V: TRBV28; D: -; J: TRBJ1-6; size: -
CDR3: CASSPGQGVYEQYF; DNA: TGTGCCAGCAGCCCTGGACAGGGGGTTTACGAGCAGTACTTC; V: TRBV3-1/TRBV3-2; D: TRBD1; J: TRBJ2-7; size: -
CDR3: CASSHTGSEQFF; DNA: TGCGCCAGCAGCCATACAGGGTCTGAGCAGTTCTTC; V: TRBV4-1; D: -; J: TRBJ2-1; size: -
CDR3: CATSDSQGGPWNEQFF; DNA: TGTGCCACCAGTGATTCTCAGGGGGGCCCTTGGAATGAGCAGTTCTTC; V: TRBV24-1; D: -; J: TRBJ2-1; size: -
CDR3: CASSQDPGGATDTQYF; DNA: TGCGCCAGCAGCCAAGATCCAGGAGGGGCAACAGATACGCAGTATTTT; V: TRBV4-3; D: -; J: TRBJ2-3; size: -
CDR3: CASSARGGGELFF; DNA: TGTGCCAGCAGCGCCCGGGGGGGCGGGGAGCTGTTTTTT; V: TRBV9; D: TRBD2; J: TRBJ2-2; size: -
CDR3: CASSPGGSAEAFF; DNA: TGTGCCAGCAGCCCAGGGGGGAGCGCTGAAGCTTTCTTT; V: TRBV7-3; D: TRBD1; J: TRBJ1-1; size: -